These 17 T cell receptor beta chains share one sample of origin, sequenced in a study of regulatory T cells in long-lasting Graves disease. Stated time point: newly diagnosed GD, antithyroid drugs for less than 3 months. Generation of the TCR library employed RNA extracted from PBMCs. Arm-PCR with iRepertoire HTBI primers amplified the CDR3 regions for these TCR beta libraries. TCRdb re-analysed the multiplex PCR reads in MiXCR, keeping a single row per CDR3 protein. Of around 250,000 distinct CDR3 sequences in the sample, about 18% were seen once. These data were likewise used in another study, on T cells in Graves' hyperthyroidism and ophthalmopathy.

Material: peripheral blood mononuclear cells (PBMCs), obtained at new diagnosis, from a patient treated with antithyroid drugs. The receptor source for this set is a woman in her 30s with Graves disease.

This sequence joins TRBV5-6 and TRBJ1-5, with TRBD1 matching over 8 bases. CDR1 is SGHDT, CDR2 YYEEEE, per germline. V trimming: 4 bases; J trimming: 6 bases; junction bases outside the gene matches: 12. The CDR3 totals 16 residues. The CDR3 reads CASSEAGTGEAQPQHF. Here the CDR3 DNA reads TGTGCCAGCAGCGAAGCCGGGACAGGAGAGGCTCAGCCCCAGCATTTT.

This clonotype came up many times. The rearrangement joins TRBV6-1 to TRBJ1-2, with D unclear. The CDR3 length is 15 residues. Trimming left V 6 bases short and J 2 bases short, with 16 bases between. The germline V gene encodes CDR1 MNHNS and CDR2 SASEGT. DNA for the CDR3: TGTGCCAGCAGGCCCAAACTCAGTAGAAACTATGGCTACACCTTC. Amino acids: CASRPKLSRNYGYTF.

Many counts were recorded for this clonotype. The V gene is TRBV6-1, the J gene TRBJ1-3; a possible D gene is TRBD1 (6 bases). The CDR3 extends over 15 amino acids. V lost 6 bases and J lost 0, with 12 bases in between. Germline V CDR1 and CDR2: MNHNS, SASEGT. In DNA, the CDR3 is TGTGCCAGCAGACCCGACAGGCGCTCTGGAAACACCATATATTTT. It specifies CASRPDRRSGNTIYF.

The table lists this clonotype with many counts. The genes are TRBV19 and TRBJ1-1; unclear D gene. V lost 6 bases and J 7 bases, leaving 21 bases between the germline ends. The CDR3 totals 15 residues. The germline V gene has CDR1 LNHDA and CDR2 SQIVND (reference sequence). The CDR3 DNA sequence: TGTGCCAGTAGGCCGCTAGACACAACCGCCGGTGAAGCTTTCTTT. Encoded protein: CASRPLDTTAGEAFF.

The chain carries TRBV29-1 and TRBJ2-1; D not resolved. This CDR3 is built from 13 residues. Trimming stripped 0 bases from V and 7 bases from J, with 10 bases between. Germline lookup yields CDR1 SQVTM and CDR2 ANQGSEA. The DNA of the CDR3 is TGCAGCGTTGAAGATCCCCCTGGGAATGAGCAGTTCTTC. It translates to CSVEDPPGNEQFF.

The sample holds a few counts of this clonotype. This rearrangement joins TRBV3-1 to TRBJ2-5, with a possible D match to TRBD2 (7 bases). Germline CDR1 and CDR2: LGHDT and YNNKEL (reference sequence). Trimming took off 8 bases at V and 0 bases at J, with 19 bases between the two ends. The CDR3 runs 16 residues. Here the CDR3 DNA reads TGTGCCAGCGGGGTGCGAGGGGGGGGTAACCAAGAGACCCAGTACTTC. It encodes CASGVRGGGNQETQYF.

About this clonotype itself: This may come from a read error, since a much larger clone is one base off. This chain uses TRBV10-2 with TRBJ1-5; 11 bases align to TRBD1. Germline CDR1 WSHSY, CDR2 SAAADI. The J segment lost 0 bases and the V segment lost 8 bases, leaving 6 bases of the junction unmatched. The CDR3 has 16 amino acids. The CDR3 nucleotides read TGCGCCAGCGACGGGACAGGGGGGGATAGCAATCAGCCCCAGCATTTT. It specifies CASDGTGGDSNQPQHF.

This clonotype has at least ten counts. The rearrangement uses TRBV9 and TRBJ2-1, with 9 bases aligning to TRBD2. Germline V lookup: CDR1 SGDLS, CDR2 YYNGEE. The CDR3 has 17 residues. V shed 2 bases and J 8 bases; nucleotides not matched to a gene: 14. This chain's CDR3 is CASSVNSGGSLSHEQFF. CDR3 DNA sequence: TGTGCCAGCAGCGTGAATAGCGGGGGTTCCCTATCCCATGAGCAGTTCTTC.

This clonotype occurred many times. A read error may explain this, as a much larger clone is one base away. The V and J genes are TRBV5-5 and TRBJ2-7, with TRBD1 matching 8 bases. The CDR3 runs 15 residues. Trimming cost V 4 bases and J 6 bases; bases outside gene matches: 12. The germline CDR1 and CDR2 sequences are SGHKS and YYEKEE (reference sequence). The CDR3 sequence: CASSTPDRAICEQYF. The CDR3, as DNA: TGTGCCAGCAGCACCCCGGACAGGGCAATCTGCGAGCAGTACTTC.

The chain employs TRBV6-2 or TRBV6-3 and TRBJ1-2; D not certain. Trimming removed 5 bases from V and 2 bases from J, with 9 bases in between. The CDR3 is 13 amino acids. Per the germline V gene, CDR1 is MNHEY and CDR2 is SVGEGT. CDR3 sequence: CASSPTQNYGYTF. In DNA, the CDR3 is TGTGCCAGCAGTCCTACACAAAACTATGGCTACACCTTC.

This clonotype has ten or more counts. The J gene is TRBJ2-1, the V gene TRBV7-2, with D possibly matching TRBD1 (6 bases). Trimming took off 5 bases at V and 0 bases at J, with 17 bases between the two ends. This CDR3 region has 17 residues. Germline assignment: CDR1 SGHTA and CDR2 FQGNSA. Here the CDR3 reads CASSLRTAISSYNEQFF. The CDR3 nucleotides read TGTGCCAGCAGCCTAAGGACAGCTATCAGCTCCTACAATGAGCAGTTCTTC.

This clonotype was seen ten or more times. The rearrangement links TRBV7-9 to TRBJ2-5; TRBD2 might be the D (5 bases). Germline CDR1 and CDR2: SEHNR and FQNEAQ (reference sequence). The CDR3 consists of 14 residues. The V and J ends lost 5 bases and 5 bases respectively, with 15 bases between them. The CDR3 is CASSPRTLRETQYF. CDR3 DNA sequence: TGTGCCAGCAGCCCACGGACTCTCCGGGAGACCCAGTACTTC.

In the case of this clonotype: This may be a read error: a much more frequent sequence differs by one nucleotide. This sequence joins TRBV6-5 and TRBJ1-1, with D unclear. In germline, CDR1 is MNHEY, CDR2 SVGAGI. The CDR3 loop spans 13 amino acids. CDR3 sequence reads: CASSYNTNTEASF. The CDR3 DNA is TGTGCCAGCAGTTACAACACGAACACTGAAGCTTCCTTT.

In its sample, this clonotype was seen many times. V is TRBV20-1 and J is TRBJ2-3; D not resolved. The V gene's germline CDR1 is DFQATT and CDR2 SNEGSKA (reference sequence). V lost 0 bases and J 2 bases, leaving 9 bases between the germline ends. CDR3 length equals 14 residues. CDR3 nucleotides: TGCAGTGCTAGAGAGGGTAGCCTCACAGATACGCAGTATTTT. Its protein product is CSAREGSLTDTQYF.

The chain uses TRBV20-1 and TRBJ2-1; 16 bases are a match to TRBD2. The assigned J gene may be wrong: the sequence end matches TRBJ2-5 better. Germline V gene lookup returns CDR1 DFQATT and CDR2 SNEGSKA (reference sequence). The CDR3 is 18 residues long. The CDR3 sequence: CSATIAGTSGGAQETQYF. The DNA of the CDR3 is TGCAGTGCCACTATCGCGGGGACTAGCGGGGGGGCGCAAGAGACCCAGTACTTC.

This clonotype was seen ten or more times. This chain connects TRBV2 to TRBJ2-1; 8 bases line up with TRBD2. The CDR3 sequence is 11 residues long. Losses at the gene ends were 9 bases for V and 8 bases for J; bases not matched to a gene: 3. CDR1 and CDR2 (germline): SNHLY, FYNNEI. The CDR3 protein is CASRGGHEQFF. The CDR3 DNA reads as TGTGCCAGTCGGGGGGGTCATGAGCAGTTCTTC.

The chain carries TRBV3-1 and TRBJ1-5, with D perhaps matching TRBD1 (6 bases). The CDR3 spans 15 residues. The germline CDR1 and CDR2 sequences are LGHDT and YNNKEL (reference sequence). Trimming took off 0 bases at V and 6 bases at J, with 12 bases between the two ends. The CDR3 DNA sequence: TGTGCCAGCAGCCAAGATATTGGGGGGCCTCAGCCCCAGCATTTT. It is translated as CASSQDIGGPQPQHF.